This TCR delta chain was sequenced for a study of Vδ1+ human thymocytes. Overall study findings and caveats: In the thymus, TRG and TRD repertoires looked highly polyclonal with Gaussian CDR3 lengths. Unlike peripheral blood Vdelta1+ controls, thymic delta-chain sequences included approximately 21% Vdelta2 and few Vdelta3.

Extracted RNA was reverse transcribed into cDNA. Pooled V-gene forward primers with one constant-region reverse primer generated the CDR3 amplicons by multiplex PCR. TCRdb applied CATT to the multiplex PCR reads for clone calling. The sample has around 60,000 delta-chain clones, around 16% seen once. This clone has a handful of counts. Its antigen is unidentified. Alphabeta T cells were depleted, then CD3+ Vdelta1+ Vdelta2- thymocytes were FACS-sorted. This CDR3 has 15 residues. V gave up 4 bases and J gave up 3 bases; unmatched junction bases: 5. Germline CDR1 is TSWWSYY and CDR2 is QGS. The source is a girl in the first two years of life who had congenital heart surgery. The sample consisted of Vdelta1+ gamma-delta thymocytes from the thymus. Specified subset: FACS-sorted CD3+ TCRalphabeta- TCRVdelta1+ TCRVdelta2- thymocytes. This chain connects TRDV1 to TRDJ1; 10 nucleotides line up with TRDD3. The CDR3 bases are TGTGCTCTTGGGGGCCCGGGGGATACGCCCGATAAACTCATCTTT. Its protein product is CALGGPGDTPDKLIF.